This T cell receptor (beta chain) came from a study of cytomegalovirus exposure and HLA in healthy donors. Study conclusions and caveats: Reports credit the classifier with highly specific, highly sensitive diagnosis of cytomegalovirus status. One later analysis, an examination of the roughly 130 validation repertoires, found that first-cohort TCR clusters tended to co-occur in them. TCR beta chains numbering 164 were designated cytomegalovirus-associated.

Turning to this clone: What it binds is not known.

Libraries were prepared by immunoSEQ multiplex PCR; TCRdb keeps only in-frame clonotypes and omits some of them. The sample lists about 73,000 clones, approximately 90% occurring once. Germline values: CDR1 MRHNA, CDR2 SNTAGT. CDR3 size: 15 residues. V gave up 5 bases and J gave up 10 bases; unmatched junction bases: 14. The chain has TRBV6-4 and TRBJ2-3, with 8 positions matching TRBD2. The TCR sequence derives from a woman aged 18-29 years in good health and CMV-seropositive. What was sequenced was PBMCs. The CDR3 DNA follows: TGTGCCAGCAGTTCCTCCGACAGCGGGGGAATTGCGCAGTATTTT. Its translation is CASSSSDSGGIAQYF.